This T cell receptor beta chain was found in a study of T-cell reconstitution after alpha-beta-depleted transplantation in children. Worth noting for this clonotype: What it binds is unknown.

With V trimmed by 5 bases and J by 8 bases, 8 bases remained unmatched. The germline V gene has CDR1 LNHDA and CDR2 SQIVND (reference sequence). The CDR3 has 14 residues. General study points: Several hundred rapidly expanded clones from non-depleted graft cells reportedly supplied alpha-beta T cells about two months post-transplant. The origin of high day-60 TCRbeta diversity in some patients lay in surviving recipient T cells and thymic progenitors. Counts and diversity of T cells one year after transplant came mostly from newly produced T cells.

Construction of the TCRbeta library involved unique molecular identifiers. TCRdb reanalysed the PCR reads using MiXCR and keeps one entry per CDR3 protein. The sample has fewer than 1 million distinct CDR3 sequences; roughly 15% are singletons. The specimen comprised PBMCs, mostly from graft donor cells, sampled 360 days after TCRalphabeta/CD19-depleted stem cell transplant. The origin of this receptor is a male patient aged 5 to 17 who had a stem cell transplant for acute lymphoblastic leukemia, so the T cells may come from the graft donor. The V and J genes are TRBV19 and TRBJ2-1, with TRBD1 matching over 8 bases. The CDR3 DNA follows: TGTGCCAGTAGTCCCCTCAGGGGGCCGTATGAGCAGTTCTTC. Amino acids: CASSPLRGPYEQFF.